One and the same sample provided the 20 T cell receptor beta chains below, sequenced in a study of synovial regulatory T cells in juvenile arthritis. Sequenced by immunoSEQ multiplex PCR; TCRdb stores in-frame clones only, minus some. The listing contains 8,000 to 10,000 clones. Sequenced input: Treg cells from blood. Documented subset: remaining (HLA-DR-negative) circulating blood Treg cells. These receptor sequences come from a donor aged 2-30 years with juvenile idiopathic arthritis.

This chain joins TRBV18 and TRBJ2-3; TCRdb calls TRBD2, which cannot be checked without DNA. This CDR3 contains 18 residues. No DNA was logged. The germline V gene has CDR1 KGHSH and CDR2 LQKENI. Here the CDR3 reads CASSPPIWRERLPDTQYF.

The gene calls are TRBV18 and TRBJ2-2; the D call of TRBD2 rests on TCRdb alone, since no DNA is present to check it. CDR1 is KGHSH and CDR2 is LQKENI in the germline V gene. The CDR3 consists of 18 residues. DNA is not recorded here. CDR3: CASSPWLAGGPNTGELFF.

The genes are TRBV10-1 and TRBJ2-1; TCRdb indicates TRBD2, and absent DNA this call remains unverified. This CDR3 contains 17 residues. No DNA is listed. Germline V gene lookup returns CDR1 WNHNN and CDR2 SYGVQD (reference sequence). This CDR3 reads CASSRLAGGKGYNEQFF.

The chain has TRBV5-6 and TRBJ1-2; TCRdb gives TRBD1 as the D gene, but with no DNA this cannot be confirmed. The CDR3 has 13 residues. No DNA sequence was recorded. CDR1 and CDR2 (germline): SGHDT, YYEEEE. CDR3 residues: CASSLVGGRSYTF.

This chain links TRBV6-1 with TRBJ2-2. Germline assignment: CDR1 MNHNS and CDR2 SASEGT. The CDR3 is 16 amino acids. The coding DNA is unavailable. CDR3: CASSEARPRWGGELFF.

The chain is built from TRBV10-3 and TRBJ1-1; there is no DNA to check the TCRdb D call of TRBD1. Germline V lookup: CDR1 ENHRY, CDR2 SYGVKD. There are 15 residues in the CDR3. The DNA sequence is not available. CDR3 sequence reads: CAISEFAGPTTEAFF.

The gene calls are TRBV27 and TRBJ1-2; TCRdb's D call of TRBD1 is untestable without DNA. Germline CDR1 is MNHEY and CDR2 is SMNVEV (reference sequence). The CDR3 has 14 residues. No DNA was logged. This CDR3 is CASSPGDRGYGYTF.

This sequence joins TRBV20-1 and TRBJ2-3; no DNA is available, so the TRBD1 call from TCRdb remains unchecked. This CDR3 comprises 10 residues. DNA is not recorded here. Germline V gene lookup returns CDR1 DFQATT and CDR2 SNEGSKA (reference sequence). The chain's CDR3 is CSAPQGTQYF.

The CDR3 region is CASMQGTGNTIYF. V is TRBV19 and J is TRBJ1-3; TCRdb indicates TRBD1, and absent DNA this call remains unverified. From germline, CDR1 is LNHDA and CDR2 SQIVND (reference sequence). The CDR3 totals 13 residues. No DNA is listed. The full variable domain, rest sourced from reference TRBV19 and TRBJ1-3, is DGGITQSPKYLFRKEGQNVTLSCEQNLNHDAMYWYRQDPGQGLRLIYYSQIVNDFQKGDIAEGYSVSREKKESFPLTVTSAQKNPTAFYLCASMQGTGNTIYFGEGSWLTVV.

Here the CDR3 reads CASSEQGAPGTDTQYF. The V and J genes are TRBV6-1 and TRBJ2-3; TCRdb selects TRBD1, and the lack of DNA leaves this call unchecked. The germline CDR1 and CDR2 sequences are MNHNS and SASEGT. There are 16 residues in the CDR3. DNA is not recorded here.

CDR3 protein: CASSPPWGTQYF. V is TRBV19 and J is TRBJ2-3. The CDR3 consists of 12 residues. The DNA is not on file. Germline V gives CDR1 LNHDA, CDR2 SQIVND (reference sequence).

The J gene is TRBJ2-7, the V gene TRBV20-1. The CDR3 is 11 amino acids. No DNA is given. CDR1 DFQATT and CDR2 SNEGSKA come from the germline V gene (reference sequence). The CDR3 spells CSARTIREQYF.

CDR3 loop: CASKAGPYGYTF. The chain uses TRBV6-1 and TRBJ1-2. The CDR3 extends over 12 amino acids. No DNA sequence is on record. Germline assignment: CDR1 MNHNS and CDR2 SASEGT.

The rearrangement links TRBV11-2 to TRBJ2-4; no DNA is available, so the TRBD1 call from TCRdb remains unchecked. Germline values: CDR1 SGHAT, CDR2 FQNNGV. This CDR3 has 13 amino acids. A DNA sequence was not provided. Here the CDR3 reads CASSLYQGNIQYF.

The J gene is TRBJ1-2, the V gene TRBV5-4; TCRdb's D call of TRBD1 is untestable without DNA. This CDR3 is 13 amino acids long. Only the protein sequence is given. Germline CDR1 and CDR2: SGHNT and YYREEE (reference sequence). The CDR3 sequence: CASSRTGSYGYTF.

The chain uses TRBV4-1 and TRBJ1-1. The CDR3 loop spans 17 amino acids. DNA was not recorded. CDR1 is MGHRA and CDR2 is YSYEKL in the germline V gene. CDR3 amino acids: CASSPRTRAQERTEAFF.

CDR3 amino acids: CASSLVARLDTQYF. The chain combines TRBV11-2 with TRBJ2-3; absent DNA, TCRdb's TRBD2 call cannot be checked. The CDR3 extends over 14 amino acids. The nucleotide record is missing. Germline V gene data show CDR1 as SGHAT and CDR2 as FQNNGV.

J is TRBJ2-3 and V is TRBV19; with no DNA, the TCRdb D assignment of TRBD1 cannot be verified. There are 13 residues in the CDR3. No DNA is listed. Per germline, CDR1 LNHDA and CDR2 SQIVND (reference sequence). CDR3 region: CASAHSLLDTQYF.

The V gene is TRBV5-6, the J gene TRBJ2-5. There are 14 residues in the CDR3. DNA for this receptor is not on file. Germline V gives CDR1 SGHDT, CDR2 YYEEEE. This chain's CDR3 is CASSWGTLQETQYF.

The chain carries TRBV4-1 and TRBJ2-1; TCRdb lists TRBD2, though no DNA is available to test this call. The CDR3 totals 19 residues. The entry carries no DNA sequence. CDR1 and CDR2 (germline): MGHRA, YSYEKL. The CDR3 sequence: CASSQDALLSGRRINEQFF.